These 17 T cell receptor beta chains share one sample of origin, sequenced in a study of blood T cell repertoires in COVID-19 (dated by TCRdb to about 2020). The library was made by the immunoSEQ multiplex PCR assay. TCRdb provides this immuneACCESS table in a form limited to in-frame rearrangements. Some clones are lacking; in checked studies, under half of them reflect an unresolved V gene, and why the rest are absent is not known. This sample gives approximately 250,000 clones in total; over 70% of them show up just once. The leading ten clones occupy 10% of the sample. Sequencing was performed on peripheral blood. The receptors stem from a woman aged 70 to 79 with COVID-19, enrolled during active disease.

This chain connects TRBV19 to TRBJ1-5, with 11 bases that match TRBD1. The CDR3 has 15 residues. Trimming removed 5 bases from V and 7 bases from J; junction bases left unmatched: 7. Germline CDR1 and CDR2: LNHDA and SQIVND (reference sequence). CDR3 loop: CASSGQGADWQPQHF. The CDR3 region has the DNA TGTGCCAGTAGTGGACAGGGGGCCGATTGGCAGCCCCAGCATTTT.

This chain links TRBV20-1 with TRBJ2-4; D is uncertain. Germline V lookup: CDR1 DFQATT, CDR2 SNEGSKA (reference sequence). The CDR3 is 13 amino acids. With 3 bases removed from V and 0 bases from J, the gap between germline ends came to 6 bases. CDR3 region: CSASGLAKNIQYF. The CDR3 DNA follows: TGCAGTGCTAGTGGGCTAGCCAAAAACATTCAGTACTTC.

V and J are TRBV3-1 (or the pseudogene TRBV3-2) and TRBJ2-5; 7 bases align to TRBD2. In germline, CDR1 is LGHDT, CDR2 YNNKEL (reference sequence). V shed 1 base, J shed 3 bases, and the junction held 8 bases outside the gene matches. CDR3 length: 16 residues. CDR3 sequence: CASSQVVRREKETQYF. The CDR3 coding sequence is TGTGCCAGCAGCCAAGTGGTTCGGCGGGAGAAAGAGACCCAGTACTTC.

The DNA of the CDR3 is TGTGCCAGCAGCTTATTCCAGGGAATGGAGGGCTACACCTTC. This encodes CASSLFQGMEGYTF. The chain joins TRBV7-2 to TRBJ1-2; possibly TRBD1 for D (5 bases). V lost 2 bases and J 8 bases, leaving 15 bases between the germline ends. Germline CDR1 SGHTA, CDR2 FQGNSA. This CDR3 comprises 14 residues.

This CDR3 reads CASSQLAGGETQYF. In nucleotides, the CDR3 is TGCGCCAGCAGCCAACTAGCGGGTGGGGAGACCCAGTACTTC. The rearrangement links TRBV4-1 to TRBJ2-5; TRBD2 agrees at 8 bases. The trim removed 2 bases at V and 5 bases at J, leaving 4 bases unmatched. Germline loops: CDR1 MGHRA, CDR2 YSYEKL. This CDR3 has 14 residues.

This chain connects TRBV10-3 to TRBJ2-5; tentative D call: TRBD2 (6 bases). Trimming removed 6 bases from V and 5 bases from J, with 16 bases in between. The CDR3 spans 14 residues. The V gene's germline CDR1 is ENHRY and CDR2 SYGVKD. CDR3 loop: CAIRAGARGETQYF. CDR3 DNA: TGTGCCATCAGAGCCGGGGCCCGGGGGGAGACCCAGTACTTC.

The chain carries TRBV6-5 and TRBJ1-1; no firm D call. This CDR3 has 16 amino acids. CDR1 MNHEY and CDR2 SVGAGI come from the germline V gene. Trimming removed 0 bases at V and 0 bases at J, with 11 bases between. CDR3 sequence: CASSYSSPHLNTEAFF. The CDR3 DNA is TGTGCCAGCAGTTACTCGAGTCCCCATCTGAACACTGAAGCTTTCTTT.

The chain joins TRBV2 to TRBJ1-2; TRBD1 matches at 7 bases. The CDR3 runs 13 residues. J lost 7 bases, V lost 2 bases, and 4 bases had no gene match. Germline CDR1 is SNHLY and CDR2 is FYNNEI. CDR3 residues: CASSERQGFGYTF. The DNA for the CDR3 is TGTGCCAGCAGTGAAAGACAGGGTTTTGGCTACACCTTC.

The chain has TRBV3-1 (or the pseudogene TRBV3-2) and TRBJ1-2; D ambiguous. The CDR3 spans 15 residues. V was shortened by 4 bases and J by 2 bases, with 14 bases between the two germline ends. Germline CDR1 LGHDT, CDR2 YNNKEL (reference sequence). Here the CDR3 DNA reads TGTGCCAGCAGCCTTTCGGCGGGCCGAAACTATGGCTACACCTTC. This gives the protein CASSLSAGRNYGYTF.

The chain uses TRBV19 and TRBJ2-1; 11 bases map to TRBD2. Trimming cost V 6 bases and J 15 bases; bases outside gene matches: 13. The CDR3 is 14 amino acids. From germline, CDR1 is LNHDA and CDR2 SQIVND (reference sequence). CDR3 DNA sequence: TGTGCCAGTAGAAATAGCGGGAGGGCCCAGAGCACGTTCTTC. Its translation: CASRNSGRAQSTFF. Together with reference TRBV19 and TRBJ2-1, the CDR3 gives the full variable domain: DGGITQSPKYLFRKEGQNVTLSCEQNLNHDAMYWYRQDPGQGLRLIYYSQIVNDFQKGDIAEGYSVSREKKESFPLTVTSAQKNPTAFYLCASRNSGRAQSTFFGPGTRLTVL.

Written as DNA, the CDR3 is TGTGCCACCAGTGACGCCGGGTCCGGAAGGAACACTGAAGCTTTCTTT. Protein product: CATSDAGSGRNTEAFF. The rearrangement links TRBV24-1 to TRBJ1-1; no definite D call. V was clipped by 4 bases and J by 1 base, with 15 bases between them. This CDR3 spans 16 amino acids. Per germline, CDR1 KGHDR and CDR2 SFDVKD.

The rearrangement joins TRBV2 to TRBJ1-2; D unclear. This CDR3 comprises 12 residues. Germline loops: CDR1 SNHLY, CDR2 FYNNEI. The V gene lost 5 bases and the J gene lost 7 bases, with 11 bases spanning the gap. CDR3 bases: TGTGCCAGCAGTATAAAGAGGGTTGGCTACACCTTC. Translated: CASSIKRVGYTF.

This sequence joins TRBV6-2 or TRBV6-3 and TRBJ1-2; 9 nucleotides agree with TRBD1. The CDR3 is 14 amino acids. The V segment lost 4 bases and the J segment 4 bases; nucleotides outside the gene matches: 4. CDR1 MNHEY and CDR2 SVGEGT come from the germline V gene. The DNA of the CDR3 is TGTGCCAGCAGTTTTACAGGGGGCGGCTATGGCTACACCTTC. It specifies CASSFTGGGYGYTF.

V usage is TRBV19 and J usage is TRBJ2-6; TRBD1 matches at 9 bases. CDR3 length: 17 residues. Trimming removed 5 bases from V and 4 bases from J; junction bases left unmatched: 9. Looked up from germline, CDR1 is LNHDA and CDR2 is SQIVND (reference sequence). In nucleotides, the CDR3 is TGTGCCAGTAGTGCGGGACAGGGAGGGACAGGGGCCAACGTCCTGACTTTC. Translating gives CASSAGQGGTGANVLTF.

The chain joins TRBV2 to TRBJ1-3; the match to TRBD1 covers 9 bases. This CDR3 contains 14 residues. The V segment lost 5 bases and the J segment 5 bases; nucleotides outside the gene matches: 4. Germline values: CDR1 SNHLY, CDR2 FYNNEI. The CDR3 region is CASSLDRGRNTIYF. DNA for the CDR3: TGTGCCAGCAGTCTGGACAGGGGCAGAAACACCATATATTTT. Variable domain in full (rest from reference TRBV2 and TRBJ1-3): EPEVTQTPSHQVTQMGQEVILRCVPISNHLYFYWYRQILGQKVEFLVSFYNNEISEKSEIFDDQFSVERPDGSNFTLKIRSTKLEDSAMYFCASSLDRGRNTIYFGEGSWLTVV.

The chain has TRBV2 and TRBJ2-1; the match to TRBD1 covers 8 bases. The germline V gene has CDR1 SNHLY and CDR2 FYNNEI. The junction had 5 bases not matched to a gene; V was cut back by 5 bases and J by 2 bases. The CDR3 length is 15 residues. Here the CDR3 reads CASSQDRAPYNEQFF. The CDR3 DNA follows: TGTGCCAGCAGTCAGGACAGGGCTCCCTACAATGAGCAGTTCTTC.

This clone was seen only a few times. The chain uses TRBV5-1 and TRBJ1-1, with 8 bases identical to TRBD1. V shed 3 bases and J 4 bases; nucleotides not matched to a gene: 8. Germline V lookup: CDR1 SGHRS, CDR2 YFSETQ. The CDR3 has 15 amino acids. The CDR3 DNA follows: TGCGCCAGCAGCTACCGACAGGGGAGCGGCACTGAAGCTTTCTTT. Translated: CASSYRQGSGTEAFF.